The sequence of this T cell receptor (beta chain) was determined in a study of shared clonotypes between healthy human individuals. At the level of the study: CD8 memory received one plate per donor, CD8 naive two, CD4 memory three and CD4 naive three.

Some clones are missing from TCRdb's copy, which holds only in-frame ones; the method was immunoSEQ multiplex PCR. The sample carries more than 400,000 clones, 95% to 97% recorded once. V dropped 5 bases and J dropped 5 bases, with 10 bases sitting between them. CDR1 is MGHDK and CDR2 is SYGVNS in the germline V gene. There are 13 residues in the CDR3. Nashville, Tennessee was home to all donors, who were Caucasian adults. Subsets obtained from CD4+ cells comprised CD45RA+ naive and CD45RA-negative memory cells. The receptor was derived from a woman under 40 in good health. V usage is TRBV25-1 and J usage is TRBJ2-1; D gene ambiguous. Sequencing used naive CD4+ T cells sorted from blood. This sample's subset: CD45RA+ positively selected. This CDR3 reads CASSPWSHNEQFF. The CDR3 DNA sequence: TGTGCCAGCAGTCCCTGGTCCCACAATGAGCAGTTCTTC.